The 27 T cell receptor beta chains presented below share a single source sample, sequenced in a study of OX40 agonist ivuxolimab in advanced cancers. The protocol was immunoSEQ multiplex PCR, while the TCRdb copy is restricted to in-frame clones and leaves out a portion. This table holds fewer than 80,000 clones, 85% found once. This specimen was CD4+ or CD8+ T cells sorted from blood, taken in a trial of the OX40 agonist ivuxolimab. These TCRs come from an adult with an advanced solid tumor such as melanoma, head and neck, liver or kidney cancer.

The CDR3 DNA reads as TGTGCCAGCAGAAAAACTAGCGTATCATACGAGCAGTACTTC. Its protein is CASRKTSVSYEQYF. V is TRBV2 and J is TRBJ2-7; 7 nucleotides align to TRBD2. The CDR3 runs 14 residues. Trimming at V came to 6 bases and at J to 4 bases, leaving 9 bases not matched to a gene. Germline CDR1 and CDR2: SNHLY and FYNNEI.

This clone was seen just once. The V and J genes are TRBV4-3 and TRBJ1-6; tentatively, D is TRBD1 (5 bases). CDR3 length: 15 amino acids. The V gene's germline CDR1 is LGHNA and CDR2 YSLEER. The ends were cut back, 2 bases at V and 10 bases at J, with 15 bases in the middle. Written as DNA, the CDR3 is TGCGCCAGCAGCCAACGGGACCTCGGGAGCTCACCCCTCCACTTT. Amino acids: CASSQRDLGSSPLHF.

This clone was detected a few times. The chain combines TRBV2 with TRBJ1-6, with TRBD1 matching over 10 bases. This CDR3 comprises 15 residues. Germline lookup yields CDR1 SNHLY and CDR2 FYNNEI. Trimming removed 7 bases from V and 6 bases from J; junction bases left unmatched: 6. CDR3 coding DNA: TGTGCCAGCACTCTGGGACAGGGGATTAATTCACCCCTCCACTTT. Its protein is CASTLGQGINSPLHF.

This clone occurred once. The V call is TRBV20-1, the J call TRBJ2-5; the D gene is possibly TRBD2 (5 bases). Germline CDR1 DFQATT, CDR2 SNEGSKA (reference sequence). Trimming removed 4 bases from V and 5 bases from J, with 8 bases in between. The CDR3 is made up of 11 amino acids. CDR3 coding DNA: TGCAGTGCTACGGACTGGGAGACCCAGTACTTC. This gives the protein CSATDWETQYF.

The chain combines TRBV18 with TRBJ1-3; TRBD1 might be the D (6 bases). This CDR3 spans 17 amino acids. Trimming took off 2 bases at V and 0 bases at J, with 14 bases between the two ends. Germline assignment: CDR1 KGHSH and CDR2 LQKENI. CDR3 DNA sequence: TGTGCCAGCTCACCATTTGCCGGGGGCTACTCTGGAAACACCATATATTTT. This translates into CASSPFAGGYSGNTIYF.

This clone was detected once. V and J are TRBV4-2 and TRBJ2-5, with TRBD1 as a possible D gene (5 bases). The CDR3 totals 16 residues. Germline CDR1 LGHNA, CDR2 YNFKEQ. V was clipped by 1 base and J by 1 base, with 13 bases between them. DNA of the CDR3: TGTGCCAGCAGCCAAGTAGGGGCGGAAGCCCAAGAGACCCAGTACTTC. Translation gives CASSQVGAEAQETQYF.

The CDR3 nucleotides are TGTGCCAGTAGTATGAGGGATACGCAGTATTTT. Encoded protein: CASSMRDTQYF. The chain couples TRBV19 to TRBJ2-3; D call uncertain. V was trimmed by 3 bases and J by 6 bases, leaving 4 bases between them. Looked up from germline, CDR1 is LNHDA and CDR2 is SQIVND (reference sequence). This CDR3 region has 11 residues.

The rearrangement uses TRBV4-1 and TRBJ1-3, with TRBD1 identical over 8 bases. CDR1 is MGHRA, CDR2 YSYEKL, per germline. V trimming: 3 bases; J trimming: 1 base; junction bases outside the gene matches: 8. CDR3 size: 17 residues. The CDR3 DNA reads TGCGCCAGCAGCCAGCCCGGACAGGGTAAATCTGGAAACACCATATATTTT. As protein: CASSQPGQGKSGNTIYF.

The chain uses TRBV11-3 and TRBJ2-1; 13 nucleotides align to TRBD2. The CDR3 is 19 amino acids. Germline CDR1 reads SGHNT; CDR2 reads YENEEA. V lost 0 bases to trimming and J lost 4 bases; unmatched junction nucleotides: 9. The CDR3 nucleotides are TGTGCCAGCAGCTTAGATGGGACTAGCGGGATGGTTTCATACAATGAGCAGTTCTTC. Amino acids: CASSLDGTSGMVSYNEQFF.

The chain recombines TRBV6-1 with TRBJ2-3, with 8 bases identical to TRBD1. From germline, CDR1 is MNHNS and CDR2 SASEGT. The CDR3 runs to 16 residues. V was pared by 3 bases and J by 4 bases, with 9 bases of the junction left unmatched. This chain's CDR3 is CASSEPGQAGPDTQYF. The CDR3 DNA is TGTGCCAGCAGTGAGCCGGGACAGGCTGGACCAGATACGCAGTATTTT.

This clone was seen once. CDR3 DNA: TGCGCCAGCAGCCAACCACAGGGGGCGGGCGGTAACTATGGCTACACCTTC. It encodes CASSQPQGAGGNYGYTF. The chain recombines TRBV4-1 with TRBJ1-2, with 9 bases that match TRBD1. Germline V gene data show CDR1 as MGHRA and CDR2 as YSYEKL. V lost 2 bases, J lost 1 base, and 8 bases stayed unmatched. The CDR3 totals 17 residues.

The gene calls are TRBV5-1 and TRBJ2-5; 7 bases match TRBD1. Germline lookup yields CDR1 SGHRS and CDR2 YFSETQ. The CDR3 has 14 residues. The V gene end was trimmed by 0 bases and the J gene end by 2 bases; junction bases not matched to a gene: 1. The chain's CDR3 is CASSLGGQQETQYF. As DNA, the CDR3 is TGCGCCAGCAGCTTGGGGGGACAGCAAGAGACCCAGTACTTC.

V gene TRBV7-6 combines with J gene TRBJ2-7, with a possible D match to TRBD1 (6 bases). V was pared by 4 bases and J by 4 bases, with 23 bases between. Germline CDR1 and CDR2: SGHVS and FNYEAQ. The CDR3 sequence is 17 residues long. CDR3 protein: CASSSPPTGEVEYEQYF. The CDR3, as DNA: TGTGCCAGCAGCTCCCCCCCGACAGGTGAGGTTGAGTACGAGCAGTACTTC.

The rearrangement links TRBV7-3 to TRBJ1-3; D not certain. The germline V gene encodes CDR1 SGHTA and CDR2 FQGTGA. V gave up 5 bases and J gave up 4 bases, with 9 bases separating them. This CDR3 spans 13 amino acids. The CDR3 DNA is TGTGCCAGCAGCCACGACGCGGGAAACACCATATATTTT. Amino acid sequence: CASSHDAGNTIYF.

The gene calls are TRBV2 and TRBJ1-3, with a weak D call TRBD1 (6 bases). Germline CDR1 is SNHLY and CDR2 is FYNNEI. The CDR3 spans 14 residues. V was pared by 6 bases and J by 0 bases, with 9 bases between. The CDR3 DNA follows: TGTGCCAGCAGGACAGGTTTCTCTGGAAACACCATATATTTT. Translation: CASRTGFSGNTIYF. Based on the CDR3 plus reference TRBV2 and TRBJ1-3, the full variable domain is EPEVTQTPSHQVTQMGQEVILRCVPISNHLYFYWYRQILGQKVEFLVSFYNNEISEKSEIFDDQFSVERPDGSNFTLKIRSTKLEDSAMYFCASRTGFSGNTIYFGEGSWLTVV.

This rearrangement joins TRBV4-1 to TRBJ2-7; TRBD1 might be the D (5 bases). The length of the CDR3 is 15 residues. Looked up from germline, CDR1 is MGHRA and CDR2 is YSYEKL. With 0 bases removed from V and 2 bases from J, the gap between germline ends came to 11 bases. CDR3 sequence reads: CASSQDINRPYEQYF. CDR3 nucleotides: TGCGCCAGCAGCCAAGATATAAACAGGCCCTACGAGCAGTACTTC.

The chain recombines TRBV7-2 with TRBJ1-6, with 12 bases that match TRBD1. After removal of 1 base from V and 8 bases from J, the junction contained 6 bases not matched to a gene. The CDR3 is made up of 17 amino acids. CDR1 SGHTA and CDR2 FQGNSA come from the germline V gene. CDR3 in DNA: TGTGCCAGCAGCTTAGGGGCCGGGACAGGGGGCTATTCACCCCTCCACTTT. It specifies CASSLGAGTGGYSPLHF.

V gene TRBV5-1 combines with J gene TRBJ1-2, with D possibly being TRBD1 (5 bases). With 1 base removed from V and 6 bases from J, the gap between germline ends came to 10 bases. Germline V gene data show CDR1 as SGHRS and CDR2 as YFSETQ. The CDR3 is 13 amino acids. The DNA of the CDR3 is TGCGCCAGCAGCTTGTTAGGGACCAATGGCTACACCTTC. Its protein is CASSLLGTNGYTF.

The chain employs TRBV18 and TRBJ2-3; D may be TRBD2 (5 bases). Germline V CDR1 and CDR2: KGHSH, LQKENI. The V and J ends lost 2 bases and 4 bases respectively, with 13 bases between them. The CDR3 has 15 residues. The CDR3 sequence is CASSPSAGVADTQYF. CDR3 in DNA: TGTGCCAGCTCACCAAGTGCGGGTGTGGCAGATACGCAGTATTTT.

This chain links TRBV10-2 with TRBJ2-1, with 16 bases identical to TRBD2. J was trimmed by 0 bases and V by 6 bases; bases with no gene match: 8. This CDR3 is built from 19 residues. Looked up from germline, CDR1 is WSHSY and CDR2 is SAAADI. The CDR3 sequence: CASRDGTSGRGVSYNEQFF. The CDR3 coding sequence is TGCGCCAGCAGGGACGGGACTAGCGGGAGGGGGGTCTCCTACAATGAGCAGTTCTTC.

The chain has TRBV7-9 and TRBJ1-6; D gene ambiguous. Germline assignment: CDR1 SEHNR and CDR2 FQNEAQ (reference sequence). The CDR3 has 12 amino acids. V was cut by 5 bases and J by 6 bases, with 5 bases left in between. CDR3 nucleotide sequence: TGTGCCAGCAGCGGACGTAATTCACCCCTCCACTTT. Translation gives CASSGRNSPLHF.

This chain joins TRBV12-5 and TRBJ2-6; TRBD1 is a possible D gene (5 bases). The CDR3 contains 18 residues. V shed 5 bases and J shed 5 bases, with 22 bases lying between them. Germline CDR1 LGHNT, CDR2 FRNRAP. The CDR3 DNA follows: TGTGCTAGTGGTCACTTGGGTGCAGGACAAAGTCGGGCCAACGTCCTGACTTTC. Its protein product is CASGHLGAGQSRANVLTF.

The CDR3 nucleotides are TGTGCCAGCAGCTTAGGACTAGCGGGCGTCACAGATACGCAGTATTTT. Translating gives CASSLGLAGVTDTQYF. This chain joins TRBV7-3 and TRBJ2-3; 11 nucleotides match TRBD2. CDR1 and CDR2 from the germline V gene are SGHTA and FQGTGA. The CDR3 is 16 residues long. V trimming: 2 bases; J trimming: 2 bases; junction bases outside the gene matches: 3.

In its sample, this clone was seen once. Additional DNA sequences in this sample encode the identical CDR3. V is TRBV5-1 and J is TRBJ1-3, with 9 bases fitting TRBD1. With V trimmed by 7 bases and J by 3 bases, 5 bases remained unmatched. The CDR3 consists of 14 residues. Germline assignment: CDR1 SGHRS and CDR2 YFSETQ. The CDR3 sequence: CASSLTGGGNTIYF. DNA of the CDR3: TGCGCCAGCTCCTTGACAGGGGGTGGAAACACCATATATTTT. The complete variable domain, with remaining parts taken from reference TRBV5-1 and TRBJ1-3, reads KAGVTQTPRYLIKTRGQQVTLSCSPISGHRSVSWYQQTPGQGLQFLFEYFSETQRNKGNFPGRFSGRQFSNSRSEMNVSTLELGDSALYLCASSLTGGGNTIYFGEGSWLTVV.

DNA for the CDR3: TGTGCCAGCAGTGAACTTTTAGCGGGAATCTCCGAGCAGTACTTC. Translation: CASSELLAGISEQYF. The rearrangement uses TRBV6-1 and TRBJ2-7; 8 nucleotides agree with TRBD2. Per germline, CDR1 MNHNS and CDR2 SASEGT. The CDR3 spans 15 residues. V lost 2 bases to trimming and J lost 6 bases; unmatched junction nucleotides: 9.

This chain connects TRBV5-4 to TRBJ1-4; 7 nucleotides match TRBD1. V was pared by 3 bases and J by 7 bases, with 6 bases of the junction left unmatched. There are 14 residues in the CDR3. Germline assignment: CDR1 SGHNT and CDR2 YYREEE (reference sequence). CDR3: CASSWAGGGEKLFF. The CDR3 bases are TGTGCCAGCAGCTGGGCAGGGGGAGGTGAAAAACTGTTTTTT.

This chain joins TRBV7-2 and TRBJ1-5; TRBD1 is a possible D gene (5 bases). The germline V gene has CDR1 SGHTA and CDR2 FQGNSA. This CDR3 spans 15 amino acids. V dropped 2 bases and J dropped 3 bases, with 11 bases sitting between them. The CDR3 sequence: CASSLLRGVNQPQHF. In DNA, the CDR3 is TGTGCCAGCAGCTTACTCAGAGGGGTCAATCAGCCCCAGCATTTT.